Following are 5 T cell receptor beta chains from one sample sequenced in a study of cytomegalovirus exposure and HLA in healthy donors (dated by TCRdb to between 2016 and 2019). The receptor library was made with the immunoSEQ multiplex PCR assay. For the multiplex PCR, a mixture combining 60 forward primers for TCR Vbeta segments and 13 reverse primers for TCR Jbeta segments was used. Imported from immuneACCESS, the table was reduced by TCRdb to in-frame sequences with V and J called. These copies leave out some clones; in studies compared against another copy, an unresolved V gene accounts for under half, and the cause of the remainder is not known. The table for this sample lists around 250,000 clones; about 80% of them were counted only once. The ten top clones hold less than 8.5% of the sample. Sequencing was carried out using PBMCs. Every receptor here comes from a woman between 55 and 75 years old in good health and CMV-seropositive.

The V call is TRBV19, the J call TRBJ2-5; D is uncertain. The CDR3 sequence is 15 residues long. The V end was cut by 9 bases, the J end by 4 bases, with 21 bases between. Germline lookup yields CDR1 LNHDA and CDR2 SQIVND (reference sequence). The CDR3 protein is CASSLPNSIRETQYF. CDR3 coding DNA: TGTGCCAGCTCCCTACCAAACAGCATTCGAGAGACCCAGTACTTC.

The chain recombines TRBV10-3 with TRBJ2-3, with 10 bases aligning to TRBD2. J gave up 4 bases and V 2 bases, and 0 bases lay outside the gene matches. CDR3 size: 14 residues. Germline V gene lookup returns CDR1 ENHRY and CDR2 SYGVKD. The CDR3 DNA reads as TGTGCCATCAGTGAGAGCGGGAGGGCAGATACGCAGTATTTT. Its translation is CAISESGRADTQYF.

A single count supports this clone. The genes are TRBV30 and TRBJ2-1, with D possibly TRBD2 on 6 matching bases. The CDR3 loop spans 14 amino acids. Between the trimmed V and J ends, which lost 1 base and 6 bases, there was a span of 13 bases. CDR1 and CDR2 from the germline V gene are GTSNPN and SVGIG (reference sequence). CDR3 sequence: CAWSGRTIINEQFF. Here the CDR3 DNA reads TGTGCCTGGAGTGGGAGGACTATTATCAATGAGCAGTTCTTC.

The CDR3 DNA reads TGTGCCATTGGGGGACAGGGAACCCTAGATACGCAGTATTTT. Translating gives CAIGGQGTLDTQYF. The V and J genes are TRBV10-3 and TRBJ2-3; 9 positions agree with TRBD1. Trimming cost V 9 bases and J 5 bases; bases outside gene matches: 9. There are 14 residues in the CDR3. Germline V CDR1 and CDR2: ENHRY, SYGVKD.

The genes are TRBV25-1 and TRBJ2-6; D call uncertain. Germline V gives CDR1 MGHDK, CDR2 SYGVNS. This CDR3 comprises 14 residues. The germline V and J ends were trimmed by 4 bases and 0 bases, with 4 bases remaining between them. The CDR3 loop reads CASSGSSGANVLTF. CDR3 DNA: TGTGCCAGCAGTGGCAGCTCTGGGGCCAACGTCCTGACTTTC.